These 28 T cell receptor beta chains were sequenced from one sample in a study of T cells in tuberculosis. TCRdb keeps only in-frame clones here, not all; method: immunoSEQ multiplex PCR. Of 20,000 to 25,000 clones in the sample, roughly nine tenths were seen once. Sequencing input: PBMCs. The receptors shown here come from a donor between 10 and 35 years old with latent tuberculosis or without tuberculosis infection. Some clones in this sample may be carry-over from other donors' samples.

The chain is built from TRBV7-9 and TRBJ1-4; TRBD1 aligns across 7 bases. Germline V lookup: CDR1 SEHNR, CDR2 FQNEAQ (reference sequence). The CDR3 totals 15 residues. V shed 3 bases and J 7 bases; nucleotides not matched to a gene: 8. CDR3 DNA: TGTGCCAGCAGCTTTACCGGGACAGCGGGTGAAAAACTGTTTTTT. Translating it yields CASSFTGTAGEKLFF.

The chain links TRBV7-2 to TRBJ2-1; 7 positions match TRBD2. The V gene's germline CDR1 is SGHTA and CDR2 FQGNSA. Germline trimming cut 5 bases from V and 7 bases from J; bases unmatched to any gene: 17. There are 17 residues in the CDR3. Here the CDR3 DNA reads TGTGCCAGCAGCCAAGGGACTACCCGGCCCACTTGGAATGAGCAGTTCTTC. Its translation: CASSQGTTRPTWNEQFF.

This chain links TRBV13 with TRBJ1-2; unclear D gene. Germline values: CDR1 PRHDT, CDR2 FYEKMQ (reference sequence). V lost 5 bases and J 7 bases, leaving 11 bases between the germline ends. CDR3 size: 12 residues. The CDR3, as DNA: TGTGCCAGCAGCCTCGCGGTCTCTGGCTACACCTTC. Residues: CASSLAVSGYTF. Drawing the rest from reference TRBV13 and TRBJ1-2, the complete variable domain is AAGVIQSPRHLIKEKRETATLKCYPIPRHDTVYWYQQGPGQDPQFLISFYEKMQSDKGSIPDRFSAQQFSDYHSELNMSSLELGDSALYFCASSLAVSGYTFGSGTRLTVV.

The chain has TRBV5-8 and TRBJ1-2; TRBD1 aligns across 8 bases. The CDR3 is 15 residues long. Germline V gene data show CDR1 as SGHTS and CDR2 as YDEGEE. V was pared by 0 bases and J by 7 bases, with 8 bases of the junction left unmatched. The CDR3 sequence is CASSLDLAGGRGYTF. CDR3 DNA: TGTGCCAGCAGCTTGGACTTGGCAGGGGGCCGTGGCTACACCTTC.

This sequence joins TRBV4-1 and TRBJ2-4, with 8 nucleotides matching TRBD1. V trimming: 0 bases; J trimming: 0 bases; junction bases outside the gene matches: 10. The CDR3 runs to 19 residues. Germline CDR1 is MGHRA and CDR2 is YSYEKL. CDR3: CASSQDMTGVSIAKNIQYF. The CDR3 nucleotides read TGCGCCAGCAGCCAAGATATGACAGGGGTTTCAATAGCCAAAAACATTCAGTACTTC.

The chain combines TRBV6-5 with TRBJ1-5; D possibly corresponds to TRBD1 (5 bases). Looked up from germline, CDR1 is MNHEY and CDR2 is SVGAGI. The CDR3 consists of 11 residues. With 7 bases removed from V and 9 bases from J, the gap between germline ends came to 10 bases. The CDR3 nucleotides read TGTGCCAGCACCACGGGGGGGCCCCAGCATTTT. Its translation is CASTTGGPQHF.

This clone has just one count. CDR3 sequence reads: CASSEVTGGQPQHF. The CDR3 bases are TGTGCCAGCAGTGAAGTTACGGGTGGTCAGCCCCAGCATTTT. The J gene is TRBJ1-5, the V gene TRBV6-1; D is unclear. Germline assignment: CDR1 MNHNS and CDR2 SASEGT. The CDR3 is 14 residues long. V was clipped by 1 base and J by 6 bases, with 10 bases between them.

The chain carries TRBV5-1 and TRBJ1-2, with 9 bases matching TRBD1. J lost 6 bases, V lost 3 bases, and 15 bases had no gene match. CDR3 length equals 17 residues. From germline, CDR1 is SGHRS and CDR2 YFSETQ. CDR3 coding DNA: TGCGCCAGCAGCTCTTGGACAGGGGTCATTGATCCAAATGGCTACACCTTC. Translating it yields CASSSWTGVIDPNGYTF.

The J gene is TRBJ2-3, the V gene TRBV7-9; TRBD2 aligns across 15 bases. The CDR3 has 18 residues. Germline CDR1 and CDR2: SEHNR and FQNEAQ (reference sequence). V was pared by 5 bases and J by 3 bases, with 9 bases of the junction left unmatched. CDR3 residues: CASSPRTSGGARTDTQYF. The CDR3 DNA reads TGTGCCAGCAGCCCGCGGACTAGCGGGGGGGCCAGAACAGATACGCAGTATTTT.

The rearrangement uses TRBV5-6 and TRBJ1-2; 10 nucleotides agree with TRBD1. Germline V gene data show CDR1 as SGHDT and CDR2 as YYEEEE. CDR3 size: 15 residues. V trimming: 5 bases; J trimming: 5 bases; junction bases outside the gene matches: 9. CDR3 residues: CASRRGTGVDYGYTF. CDR3 DNA: TGTGCCAGCAGACGAGGGACAGGGGTAGATTATGGCTACACCTTC.

This chain uses TRBV6-1 with TRBJ2-7; D call uncertain. Trimming took off 1 base at V and 3 bases at J, with 13 bases between the two ends. Per the germline V gene, CDR1 is MNHNS and CDR2 is SASEGT. The CDR3 contains 15 residues. DNA of the CDR3: TGTGCCAGCAGTGAAGAGCTCGGTATTTTCTACGAGCAGTACTTC. It translates to CASSEELGIFYEQYF.

The chain recombines TRBV7-3 with TRBJ2-5, with D perhaps matching TRBD1 (5 bases). V was cut by 2 bases and J by 2 bases, with 9 bases left in between. CDR1 SGHTA and CDR2 FQGTGA come from the germline V gene. The CDR3 length is 14 residues. The CDR3 sequence is CASSLDRAQETQYF. The CDR3 DNA is TGTGCCAGCAGCTTAGACAGAGCTCAAGAGACCCAGTACTTC. Drawing the rest from reference TRBV7-3 and TRBJ2-5, the complete variable domain is GAGVSQTPSNKVTEKGKYVELRCDPISGHTALYWYRQSLGQGPEFLIYFQGTGAADDSGLPNDRFFAVRPEGSVSTLKIQRTERGDSAVYLCASSLDRAQETQYFGPGTRLLVL.

CDR3 loop: CSASTVTNYGYTF. CDR3 bases: TGCAGCGCCTCGACAGTGACTAACTATGGCTACACCTTC. The V call is TRBV29-1, the J call TRBJ1-2; D possibly corresponds to TRBD1 (5 bases). This CDR3 comprises 13 residues. V lost 7 bases and J 0 bases, leaving 12 bases between the germline ends. From germline, CDR1 is SQVTM and CDR2 ANQGSEA. Full variable domain (remainder filled in from reference TRBV29-1 and TRBJ1-2): SAVISQKPSRDICQRGTSLTIQCQVDSQVTMMFWYRQQPGQSLTLIATANQGSEATYESGFVIDKFPISRPNLTFSTLTVSNMSPEDSSIYLCSASTVTNYGYTFGSGTRLTVV.

The chain employs TRBV7-9 and TRBJ1-2; TRBD1 matches at 7 bases. The trim removed 5 bases at V and 2 bases at J, leaving 20 bases unmatched. CDR3 length equals 19 residues. Germline-derived CDR1 and CDR2 are SEHNR and FQNEAQ (reference sequence). CDR3 in amino acids: CASSPSGTAGPPLNYGYTF. The DNA of the CDR3 is TGTGCCAGCAGCCCCTCCGGGACAGCTGGCCCGCCCCTCAACTATGGCTACACCTTC.

The chain employs TRBV18 and TRBJ2-1; maybe TRBD1 (6 bases). V was clipped by 2 bases and J by 0 bases, with 8 bases between them. The germline gives CDR1 KGHSH, CDR2 LQKENI. This CDR3 contains 15 residues. CDR3 nucleotide sequence: TGTGCCAGCTCACCAGACAGGAGCTCCTACAATGAGCAGTTCTTC. Residues: CASSPDRSSYNEQFF. The full variable domain, in which reference TRBV18 and TRBJ2-1 provide the parts outside the CDR3, is NAGVMQNPRHLVRRRGQEARLRCSPMKGHSHVYWYRQLPEEGLKFMVYLQKENIIDESGMPKERFSAEFPKEGPSILRIQQVVRGDSAAYFCASSPDRSSYNEQFFGPGTRLTVL.

This chain links TRBV11-2 with TRBJ2-3; TRBD2 matches at 8 bases. CDR3 length: 15 amino acids. The germline V gene has CDR1 SGHAT and CDR2 FQNNGV. The V segment lost 4 bases and the J segment 3 bases; nucleotides outside the gene matches: 6. The CDR3 nucleotides are TGTGCCAGCAGCTCCCCGGGACTAGGTACAGATACGCAGTATTTT. Translating gives CASSSPGLGTDTQYF.

The chain joins TRBV10-3 to TRBJ1-2; D ambiguous. V was cut by 0 bases and J by 4 bases, with 15 bases left in between. Germline V gene sequence: CDR1 ENHRY, CDR2 SYGVKD. The CDR3 totals 16 residues. The CDR3 DNA reads TGTGCCATCAGTGAGTCGATAAGTCAGGTGGGCTATGGCTACACCTTC. Residues: CAISESISQVGYGYTF.

The rearrangement links TRBV5-1 to TRBJ2-3; 9 bases match TRBD2. The germline V gene has CDR1 SGHRS and CDR2 YFSETQ. The V and J ends lost 3 bases and 2 bases, in that order; junction bases with no gene match: 7. The CDR3 runs to 16 residues. Here the CDR3 reads CASSYDERGDTDTQYF. In DNA, the CDR3 is TGCGCCAGCAGCTACGACGAGCGGGGGGACACAGATACGCAGTATTTT.

The rearrangement joins TRBV19 to TRBJ2-1; weak D call: TRBD2 (5 bases). Germline CDR1 LNHDA, CDR2 SQIVND (reference sequence). This CDR3 is 14 amino acids long. Trimming removed 5 bases at V and 5 bases at J, with 13 bases between. CDR3 in DNA: TGTGCCAGTAGTCGAGCGGTCATAGACAATGAGCAGTTCTTC. Translation: CASSRAVIDNEQFF.

The chain joins TRBV4-1 to TRBJ2-3, with D tentatively TRBD1 (5 bases). CDR1 and CDR2 (germline): MGHRA, YSYEKL. The CDR3 runs 14 residues. V shed 3 bases and J shed 4 bases, with 11 bases lying between them. CDR3 sequence: CASSQSAGPDTQYF. DNA of the CDR3: TGCGCCAGCAGCCAGAGTGCAGGGCCAGATACGCAGTATTTT.

This rearrangement joins TRBV4-1 to TRBJ2-7; a weak D match, TRBD2 (6 bases). The CDR3 length is 13 residues. Trimming removed 0 bases at V and 3 bases at J, with 6 bases between. Germline V gene sequence: CDR1 MGHRA, CDR2 YSYEKL. The CDR3 sequence is CASSQDGGYEQYF. The CDR3 nucleotides read TGCGCCAGCAGCCAAGACGGGGGCTACGAGCAGTACTTC.

This clone was detected once. The chain links TRBV11-2 to TRBJ2-7, with TRBD1 identical over 7 bases. Germline V lookup: CDR1 SGHAT, CDR2 FQNNGV. The CDR3 covers 14 residues. The V and J ends lost 6 bases and 2 bases, in that order; junction bases with no gene match: 7. CDR3 in amino acids: CASRSRTGAYEQYF. CDR3 coding DNA: TGTGCCAGCAGGAGCAGGACAGGAGCCTACGAGCAGTACTTC. Based on the CDR3 plus reference TRBV11-2 and TRBJ2-7, the full variable domain is EAGVAQSPRYKIIEKRQSVAFWCNPISGHATLYWYQQILGQGPKLLIQFQNNGVVDDSQLPKDRFSAERLKGVDSTLKIQPAKLEDSAVYLCASRSRTGAYEQYFGPGTRLTVT.

J is TRBJ1-5 and V is TRBV28; 11 bases match TRBD1. In germline, CDR1 is MDHEN, CDR2 SYDVKM. With 3 bases clipped from V and 5 bases from J, the junction kept 3 bases outside the gene matches. This CDR3 spans 15 amino acids. The CDR3 sequence: CASSFRTGGHQPQHF. CDR3 in DNA: TGTGCCAGCAGTTTCAGGACAGGGGGCCATCAGCCCCAGCATTTT.

This clone was seen once. The rearrangement links TRBV7-6 to TRBJ1-5; 7 bases agree with TRBD1. Trimming at V came to 5 bases and at J to 4 bases, leaving 5 bases not matched to a gene. Germline CDR1 reads SGHVS; CDR2 reads FNYEAQ. The CDR3 extends over 14 amino acids. CDR3 nucleotide sequence: TGTGCCAGCAGCCTCGGGACAGCTAATCAGCCCCAGCATTTT. This sequence encodes CASSLGTANQPQHF.

CDR3 protein: CASSISYSSRDGYTF. The CDR3 DNA reads TGTGCCAGCAGCATAAGCTACTCGAGCAGGGATGGCTACACCTTC. The J gene is TRBJ1-2, the V gene TRBV11-1; TRBD1 is a possible D gene (5 bases). Germline V gives CDR1 SGHAT, CDR2 FQDESV (reference sequence). The CDR3 consists of 15 residues. The V gene lost 5 bases and the J gene lost 6 bases, with 19 bases spanning the gap.

The CDR3 spells CASSSQGGFHEQYF. For the CDR3, the DNA is TGTGCCAGCAGCAGTCAGGGCGGATTCCACGAGCAGTACTTC. The chain recombines TRBV21-1 with TRBJ2-7; TRBD1 reflects the table's D call only, with no check against the DNA. TRBV21-1 corresponds to a pseudogene. The CDR3 loop spans 14 amino acids.

The genes are TRBV30 and TRBJ2-7; D perhaps matches TRBD1 (5 bases). Trimming shortened V by 3 bases and J by 7 bases, and 19 bases separated the two germline ends. Germline assignment: CDR1 GTSNPN and CDR2 SVGIG (reference sequence). This CDR3 contains 14 residues. The CDR3: CAWSLQGWRSEQYF. In DNA form, the CDR3 reads TGTGCCTGGAGCCTTCAGGGATGGAGAAGTGAGCAGTACTTC.

This chain links TRBV4-1 with TRBJ2-3; possibly TRBD1 for D (5 bases). Trimming shortened V by 1 base and J by 1 base, and 12 bases separated the two germline ends. The germline V gene encodes CDR1 MGHRA and CDR2 YSYEKL. The CDR3 has 16 residues. CDR3 sequence: CASSQVPGMGTDTQYF. The CDR3 nucleotides read TGCGCCAGCAGCCAAGTCCCAGGGATGGGCACAGATACGCAGTATTTT.